This T cell receptor beta chain was sequenced for a study of T cells in Graves' hyperthyroidism and ophthalmopathy (dated by TCRdb to about 2019). Regarding the research as a whole: A discovery cohort of around 98 patients, about 44 with Graves' ophthalmopathy and 55 to 65 with stable Graves' hyperthyroidism, was used to find distinguishing TCR V-J signatures. Prospective prediction of ophthalmopathy was tested in an independent validation cohort of 18 to 20 hyperthyroidism patients and 17 patients who later progressed to ophthalmopathy. For training and testing, the 80 to 100 patients in the discovery cohort were randomly divided in a 7:3 ratio. In addition, the study compared T-cell repertoires in thyroid tissue and in blood from over 5 Graves' hyperthyroidism patients. Following sampling, methimazole starting at 30 mg daily was given to hyperthyroidism patients, and high-dose intravenous methylprednisolone was given to ophthalmopathy patients. According to the paper, TCR Vbeta CDR3 sequencing was carried out on 135 peripheral blood samples, which came from approximately 41 ophthalmopathy, 75 to 80 hyperthyroidism and roughly 17 progressor patients.

General conclusions and limits of the study: Sample size was not statistically predetermined, and investigators were not blinded to group allocation. A model built on a 13 V-J signature distinguished ophthalmopathy from stable hyperthyroidism, reaching around 90% sensitivity and around 81% specificity in cross-validation and 80%/75% in testing. Most expanded thyroid clonotypes (frequency above 0.001) were also detected in blood, suggesting blood repertoires may reflect thyroid immune responses. In validation, progression to ophthalmopathy was predicted by the model with 70.59% sensitivity and just over 72% specificity, a median of around 5.9 months before onset.

Graves' hyperthyroidism was defined as stable when no progression to ophthalmopathy occurred over 18 months of follow-up. The hyperthyroidism patients were between 18 and 65 years old and newly diagnosed, with a disease duration of less than 2 months. Any patient with an uncontrolled infection, another autoimmune disease, pregnancy or lactation was excluded. Diagnoses were based on clinical symptoms, serum thyroxine and TRAb, thyroid ultrasound and orbital computed tomography. Total RNA was extracted with Trizol reagent, and quality was checked on an Agilent 2100 Bioanalyzer. Details on this clonotype: Which antigen it targets is not known. No base quality values were provided; no much bigger clone lies one nucleotide off.

Amplification of TCR beta CDR3 regions was carried out from RNA transcripts. The first round of RT-PCR for the TCR CDR3 was performed with the HTBI primer set and the Qiagen OneStep RT-PCR kit. The libraries were constructed in a second round of multiplex PCR and then size-selected and purified. Libraries were sequenced paired-end with 100 bp reads on an Illumina HiSeq2000. Turning to the authors' computational methods: Raw data were processed with SOAPnuke, discarding reads with adapters, uncalled bases, mean Phred below 15, or no exact constant-primer or identifier match. High-quality paired reads were merged using COPE v1.2.5, and each unique nucleotide sequence was defined as a clonotype. MiTCR v1.1 was used to align the clonotypes against IMGT TRBV, TRBD and TRBJ reference segments. The analysis included only V-J combinations with a frequency above 0.0001, which together covered roughly 99% of the repertoires. The TCS score was defined as the ratio of F50 (clonal expansion) to E x V (chaos), calculated using BLOSUM62-based TCRdist between CDR3 peptides within each V-J. Welch's t-statistics and random forest reduced some 510 V-J features to roughly 13, which were used in a naive Bayes classifier (R e1071). Thyroid-blood repertoire similarity was quantified with the Morisita-Horn index. TCRdb redid the processing of the public reads, applying fastp at Q25 and MiXCR, and retained in-frame beta chains. Here each entry gathers all rows of one CDR3 protein and keeps the most common genes and DNA. These V and J calls rely on TCRdb rather than the paper's analysis. For this sample the table gives approximately 500,000 distinct CDR3 sequences, of which roughly 46% were detected only once. Around 8% of the sample is held by the ten biggest clonotypes.

A distance of 6 bases separates the germline ends of V and J, which lose 0 bases and 0 bases respectively. CDR1 and CDR2, looked up from the germline V gene, are KGHSH and LQKENI. From the cysteine through the phenylalanine, the CDR3 covers 15 amino acids. Only the CDR3 DNA is retained, 45 bases long and in frame from the first base. The chain uses TRBV18 and TRBJ1-3, with a tentative D gene TRBD1 over 5 matching bases. The sequenced sample consisted of peripheral blood or thyroid tissue (not recorded which). The source is a woman younger than 35 with Graves' hyperthyroidism. CDR3 reads: CASSPPGLSGNTIYF. The nucleotides read TGTGCCAGCTCACCACCGGGGCTCTCTGGAAACACCATATATTTT.